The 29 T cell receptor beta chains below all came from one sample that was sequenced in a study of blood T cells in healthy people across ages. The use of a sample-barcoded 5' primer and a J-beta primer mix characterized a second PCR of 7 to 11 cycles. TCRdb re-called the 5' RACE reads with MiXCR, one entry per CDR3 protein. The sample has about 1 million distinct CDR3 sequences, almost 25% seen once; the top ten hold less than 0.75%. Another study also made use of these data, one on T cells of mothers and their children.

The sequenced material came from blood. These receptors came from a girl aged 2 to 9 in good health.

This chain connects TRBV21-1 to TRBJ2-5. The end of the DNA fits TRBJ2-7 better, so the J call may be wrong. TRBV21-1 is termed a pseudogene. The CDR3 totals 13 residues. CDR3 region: CASSKGYTYEQYF. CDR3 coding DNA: TGTGCCAGCAGCAAAGGGTACACATACGAGCAGTACTTC.

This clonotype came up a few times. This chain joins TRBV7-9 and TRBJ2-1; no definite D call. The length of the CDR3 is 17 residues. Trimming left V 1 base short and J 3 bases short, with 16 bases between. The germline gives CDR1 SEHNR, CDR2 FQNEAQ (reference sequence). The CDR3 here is CASSLVVIASGYNEQFF. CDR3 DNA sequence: TGTGCCAGCAGCTTAGTAGTGATCGCGTCTGGCTACAATGAGCAGTTCTTC.

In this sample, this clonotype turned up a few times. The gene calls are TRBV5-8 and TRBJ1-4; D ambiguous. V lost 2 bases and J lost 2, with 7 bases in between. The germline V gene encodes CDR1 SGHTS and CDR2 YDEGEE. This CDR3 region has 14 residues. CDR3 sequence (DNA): TGTGCCAGCAGCTTTTCGGGGACTAATGAAAAACTGTTTTTT. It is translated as CASSFSGTNEKLFF.

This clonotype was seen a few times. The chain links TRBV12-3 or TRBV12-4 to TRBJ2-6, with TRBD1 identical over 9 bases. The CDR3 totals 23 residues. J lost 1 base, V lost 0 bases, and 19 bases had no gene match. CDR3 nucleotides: TGTGCCAGCAGTTTAGCGCGTATCCTAAATCTGGGACAGGGACCATCTGGGGCCAACGTCCTGACTTTC. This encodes CASSLARILNLGQGPSGANVLTF.

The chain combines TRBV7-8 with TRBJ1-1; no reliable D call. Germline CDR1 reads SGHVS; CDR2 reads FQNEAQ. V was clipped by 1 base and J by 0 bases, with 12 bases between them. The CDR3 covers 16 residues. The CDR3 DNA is TGTGCCAGCAGCTTAGATCTGGGAGACATGAACACTGAAGCTTTCTTT. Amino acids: CASSLDLGDMNTEAFF.

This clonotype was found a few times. CDR3 sequence: CATSDHIVPEKLFF. CDR3 bases: TGTGCCACCAGTGATCATATTGTTCCGGAAAAACTGTTTTTT. The genes are TRBV24-1 and TRBJ1-4; D gene unclear. The CDR3 spans 14 residues. Trimming cost V 3 bases and J 8 bases, with 12 bases left between them. Germline-derived CDR1 and CDR2 are KGHDR and SFDVKD.

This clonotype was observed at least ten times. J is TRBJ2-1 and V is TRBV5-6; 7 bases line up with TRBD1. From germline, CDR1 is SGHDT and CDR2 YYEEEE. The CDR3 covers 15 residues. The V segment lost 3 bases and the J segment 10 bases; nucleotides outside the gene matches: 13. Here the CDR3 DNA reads TGTGCCAGCAGCTGGGGACAGACCTTTGGTTGGGAGCAGTTCTTC. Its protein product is CASSWGQTFGWEQFF.

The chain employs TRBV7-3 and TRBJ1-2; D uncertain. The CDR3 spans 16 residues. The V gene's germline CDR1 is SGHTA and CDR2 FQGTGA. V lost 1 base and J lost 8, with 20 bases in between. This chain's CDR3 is CASSLRGDSPLEGYTF. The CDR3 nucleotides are TGTGCCAGCAGCTTAAGGGGTGACTCCCCCCTGGAGGGCTACACCTTC.

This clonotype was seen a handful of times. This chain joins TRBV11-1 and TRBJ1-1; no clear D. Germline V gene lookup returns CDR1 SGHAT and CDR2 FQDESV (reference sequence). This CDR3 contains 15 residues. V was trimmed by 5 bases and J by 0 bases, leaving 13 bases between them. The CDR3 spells CASSPRLGMNTEAFF. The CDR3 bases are TGTGCCAGCAGCCCCCGCCTTGGGATGAACACTGAAGCTTTCTTT.

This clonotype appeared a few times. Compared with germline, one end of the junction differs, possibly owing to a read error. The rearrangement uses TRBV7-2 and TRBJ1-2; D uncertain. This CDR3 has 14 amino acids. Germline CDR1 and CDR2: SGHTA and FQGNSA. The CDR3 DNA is TGCGCCAGCAGCTTGGCAGGTGCTAACTATGGCTACACCTTC. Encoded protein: CASSLAGANYGYTF.

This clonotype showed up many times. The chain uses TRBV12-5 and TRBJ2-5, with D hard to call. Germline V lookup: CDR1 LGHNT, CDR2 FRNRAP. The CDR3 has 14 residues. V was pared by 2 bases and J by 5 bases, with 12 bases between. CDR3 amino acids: CASGLSALAETQYF. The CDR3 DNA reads TGTGCTAGTGGTTTGTCGGCCCTCGCGGAGACCCAGTACTTC.

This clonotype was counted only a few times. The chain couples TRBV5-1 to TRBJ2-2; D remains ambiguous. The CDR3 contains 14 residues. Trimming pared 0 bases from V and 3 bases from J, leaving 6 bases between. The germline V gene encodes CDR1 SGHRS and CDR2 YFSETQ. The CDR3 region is CASSLAGHTGELFF. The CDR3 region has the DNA TGCGCCAGCAGCTTGGCAGGTCACACCGGGGAGCTGTTTTTT.

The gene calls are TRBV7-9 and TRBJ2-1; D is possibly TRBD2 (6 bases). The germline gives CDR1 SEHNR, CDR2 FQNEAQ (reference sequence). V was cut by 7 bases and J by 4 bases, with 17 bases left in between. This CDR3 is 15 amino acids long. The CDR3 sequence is CASILGGLEYNEQFF. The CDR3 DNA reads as TGTGCCAGCATCTTGGGGGGTCTTGAGTACAATGAGCAGTTCTTC.

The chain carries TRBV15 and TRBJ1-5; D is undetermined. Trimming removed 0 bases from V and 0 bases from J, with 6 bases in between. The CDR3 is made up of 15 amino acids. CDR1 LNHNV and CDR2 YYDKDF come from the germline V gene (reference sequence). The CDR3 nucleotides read TGTGCCACCAGCAGAGAGGAGTTTAGCAATCAGCCCCAGCATTTT. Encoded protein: CATSREEFSNQPQHF.

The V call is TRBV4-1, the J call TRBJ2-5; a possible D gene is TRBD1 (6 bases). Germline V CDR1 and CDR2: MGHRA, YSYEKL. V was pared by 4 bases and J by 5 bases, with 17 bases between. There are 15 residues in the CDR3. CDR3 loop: CASSPQGSQPETQYF. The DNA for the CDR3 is TGCGCCAGCAGCCCCCAGGGGTCGCAACCGGAGACCCAGTACTTC.

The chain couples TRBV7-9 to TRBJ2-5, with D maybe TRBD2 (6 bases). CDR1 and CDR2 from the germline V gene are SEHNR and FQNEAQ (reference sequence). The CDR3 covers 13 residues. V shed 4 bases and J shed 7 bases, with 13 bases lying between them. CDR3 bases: TGTGCCAGCAGCTACGGAGTGGGGGGGACCCAGTACTTC. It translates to CASSYGVGGTQYF.

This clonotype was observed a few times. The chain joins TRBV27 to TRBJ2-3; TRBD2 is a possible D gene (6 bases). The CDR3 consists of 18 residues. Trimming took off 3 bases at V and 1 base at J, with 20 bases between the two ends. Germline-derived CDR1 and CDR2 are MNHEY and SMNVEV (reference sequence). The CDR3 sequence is CASSFFLPGSGGTDTQYF. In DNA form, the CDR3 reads TGTGCCAGCAGTTTTTTCCTACCGGGTAGCGGAGGCACAGATACGCAGTATTTT.

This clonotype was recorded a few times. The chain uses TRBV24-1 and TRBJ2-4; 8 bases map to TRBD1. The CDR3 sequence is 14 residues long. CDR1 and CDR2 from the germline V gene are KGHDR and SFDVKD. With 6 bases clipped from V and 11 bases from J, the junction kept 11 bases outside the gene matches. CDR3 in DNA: TGTGCCACCAGTCCGACAGGGGATTTTAGATTTCAGTACTTC. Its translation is CATSPTGDFRFQYF.

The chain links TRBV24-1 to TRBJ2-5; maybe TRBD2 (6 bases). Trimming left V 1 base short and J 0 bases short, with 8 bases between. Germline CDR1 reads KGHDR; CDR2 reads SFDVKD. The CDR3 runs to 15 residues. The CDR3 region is CATSDFAGHQETQYF. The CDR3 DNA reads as TGTGCCACCAGTGATTTTGCGGGACACCAAGAGACCCAGTACTTC.

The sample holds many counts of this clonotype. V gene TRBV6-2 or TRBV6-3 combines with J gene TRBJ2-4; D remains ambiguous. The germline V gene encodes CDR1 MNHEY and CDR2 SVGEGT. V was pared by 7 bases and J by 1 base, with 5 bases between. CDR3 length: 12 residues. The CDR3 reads CASKEAKNIQYF. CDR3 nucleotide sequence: TGTGCCAGCAAAGAGGCCAAAAACATTCAGTACTTC.

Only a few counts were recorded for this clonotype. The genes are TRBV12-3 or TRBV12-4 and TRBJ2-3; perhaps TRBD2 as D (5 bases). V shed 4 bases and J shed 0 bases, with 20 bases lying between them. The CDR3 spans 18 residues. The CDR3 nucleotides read TGTGCCAGCAGTTCCTTCTCCGGAGGCGGTACTAGCACAGATACGCAGTATTTT. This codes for CASSSFSGGGTSTDTQYF.

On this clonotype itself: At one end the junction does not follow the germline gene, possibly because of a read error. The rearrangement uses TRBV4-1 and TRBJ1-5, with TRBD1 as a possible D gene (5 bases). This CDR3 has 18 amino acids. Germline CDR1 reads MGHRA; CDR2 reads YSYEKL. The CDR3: CASSLRQGLVSLNQPQHF. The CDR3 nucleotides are TGCGCCAGCAGCCTCCGGCAGGGATTGGTTTCGTTGAATCAACCCCAGCATTTT.

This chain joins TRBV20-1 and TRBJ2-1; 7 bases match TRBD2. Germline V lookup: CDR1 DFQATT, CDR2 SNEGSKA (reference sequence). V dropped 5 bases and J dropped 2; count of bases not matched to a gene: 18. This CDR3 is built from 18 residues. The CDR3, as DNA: TGCAGTGCTGCCCCCTACGTTGTTCAAGCGGGGACCTACAATGAGCAGTTCTTC. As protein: CSAAPYVVQAGTYNEQFF.

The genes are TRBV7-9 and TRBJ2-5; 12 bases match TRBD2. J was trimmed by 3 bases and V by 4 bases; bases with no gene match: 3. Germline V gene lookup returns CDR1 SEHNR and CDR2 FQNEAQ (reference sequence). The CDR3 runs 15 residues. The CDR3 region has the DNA TGTGCCAGCAGCTGGAGACTAGCGGGGGAAGAGACCCAGTACTTC. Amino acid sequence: CASSWRLAGEETQYF.

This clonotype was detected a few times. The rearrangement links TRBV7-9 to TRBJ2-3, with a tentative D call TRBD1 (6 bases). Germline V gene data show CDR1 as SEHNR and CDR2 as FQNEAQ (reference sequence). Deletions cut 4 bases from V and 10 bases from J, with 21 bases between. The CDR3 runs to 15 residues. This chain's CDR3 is CASSWSAGALDAQYF. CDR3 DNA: TGTGCCAGCAGCTGGTCGGCAGGGGCGCTTGATGCGCAGTATTTT.

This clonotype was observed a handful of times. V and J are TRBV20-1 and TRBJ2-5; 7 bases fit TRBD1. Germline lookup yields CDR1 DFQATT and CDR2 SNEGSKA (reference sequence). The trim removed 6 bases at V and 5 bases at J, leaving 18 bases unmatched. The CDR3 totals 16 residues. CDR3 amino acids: CSAATGTEGPGETQYF. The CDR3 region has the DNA TGCAGTGCAGCGACCGGGACAGAAGGTCCAGGGGAGACCCAGTACTTC.

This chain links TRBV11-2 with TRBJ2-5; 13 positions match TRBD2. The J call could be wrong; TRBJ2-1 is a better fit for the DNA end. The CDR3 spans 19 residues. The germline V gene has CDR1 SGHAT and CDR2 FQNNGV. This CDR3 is CASSLHTGLAGTRWDEQFF. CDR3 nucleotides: TGTGCCAGCAGCTTGCATACGGGACTAGCGGGAACCAGGTGGGATGAGCAGTTCTTC.

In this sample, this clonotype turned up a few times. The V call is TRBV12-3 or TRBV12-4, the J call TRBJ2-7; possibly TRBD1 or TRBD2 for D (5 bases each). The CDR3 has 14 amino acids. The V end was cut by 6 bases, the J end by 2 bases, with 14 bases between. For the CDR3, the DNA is TGTGCCAGCAGATCCGGGACCACGACCTACGAGCAGTACTTC. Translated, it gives CASRSGTTTYEQYF.

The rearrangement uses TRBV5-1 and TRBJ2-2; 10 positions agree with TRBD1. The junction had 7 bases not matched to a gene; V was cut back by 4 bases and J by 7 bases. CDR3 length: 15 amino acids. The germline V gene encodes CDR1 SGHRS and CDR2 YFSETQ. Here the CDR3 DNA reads TGCGCCAGCAGCAGCCCGACAGGGGGCGGCGGGGAGCTGTTTTTT. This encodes CASSSPTGGGGELFF. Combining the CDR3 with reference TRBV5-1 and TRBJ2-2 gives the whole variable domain KAGVTQTPRYLIKTRGQQVTLSCSPISGHRSVSWYQQTPGQGLQFLFEYFSETQRNKGNFPGRFSGRQFSNSRSEMNVSTLELGDSALYLCASSSPTGGGGELFFGEGSRLTVL.